These 5 T cell receptor beta chains originate from one sample sequenced in a study of T-cell reconstitution after alpha-beta-depleted transplantation in children. Molecular barcoding with unique molecular identifiers was used for the TCRbeta library. MiXCR, run by TCRdb on the PCR reads, gives a single entry per CDR3 protein. This sample has 550,000 to 800,000 distinct CDR3 sequences, with 10% to 15% found just once. Sequenced material: PBMCs, taken before TCRalphabeta/CD19-depleted stem cell transplant. Receptor source: a girl aged 2-10 years with congenital amegakaryocytic thrombocytopenia, due to receive a stem cell transplant.

This clonotype appeared many times. V is TRBV2 and J is TRBJ2-1, with 7 bases that match TRBD2. The V gene end was trimmed by 1 base and the J gene end by 3 bases; junction bases not matched to a gene: 6. The V gene's germline CDR1 is SNHLY and CDR2 FYNNEI. The CDR3 has 16 amino acids. For the CDR3, the DNA is TGTGCCAGCAGTGAAGATGGGGGGGAGGACTACAATGAGCAGTTCTTC. Translating gives CASSEDGGEDYNEQFF.

In this sample, this clonotype turned up a few times. V and J are TRBV20-1 and TRBJ2-7; TRBD2 matches 8 bases. J was trimmed by 3 bases and V by 6 bases; bases with no gene match: 7. The CDR3 is 13 residues long. CDR1 is DFQATT, CDR2 SNEGSKA, per germline (reference sequence). In nucleotides, the CDR3 is TGCAGTGCCTCCGGGACTAGTTACTACGAGCAGTACTTC. This encodes CSASGTSYYEQYF.

This clonotype occurred a few times. V is TRBV29-1 and J is TRBJ2-5, with unresolved D. This CDR3 region has 12 residues. CDR1 is SQVTM and CDR2 is ANQGSEA in the germline V gene. The ends were cut back, 1 base at V and 2 bases at J, with 5 bases in the middle. In DNA, the CDR3 is TGCAGCGTTGAAGTTCCACAAGAGACCCAGTACTTC. It translates to CSVEVPQETQYF.

This clonotype was seen a handful of times. This chain joins TRBV18 and TRBJ2-1, with TRBD2 identical over 9 bases. The germline V gene has CDR1 KGHSH and CDR2 LQKENI. The CDR3 consists of 16 residues. With 0 bases clipped from V and 4 bases from J, the junction kept 4 bases outside the gene matches. CDR3: CASSPPWTSEYNEQFF. The CDR3 nucleotides are TGTGCCAGCTCACCACCGTGGACTAGCGAGTACAATGAGCAGTTCTTC.

V is TRBV20-1 and J is TRBJ2-1; perhaps TRBD2 as D (6 bases). Germline V gives CDR1 DFQATT, CDR2 SNEGSKA (reference sequence). The CDR3 extends over 15 amino acids. V lost 4 bases, J lost 0 bases, and 13 bases lay in between. CDR3 DNA sequence: TGCAGTGCTAACAGCGGGCAAGACTCCTACAATGAGCAGTTCTTC. It codes for CSANSGQDSYNEQFF.